This T cell receptor beta chain was captured by sequencing in a study of cytomegalovirus exposure and HLA in healthy donors. General observations from the study: A later analysis linked a missense DCLRE1C variant to TCR beta V- and J-gene trimming.

PCR involved 60 Vbeta and 13 Jbeta primers. Clones were sequenced by immunoSEQ multiplex PCR, and TCRdb holds only the in-frame ones, with some missing. Of fewer than 250,000 clones listed, 65% to 85% are singletons. In this sample, this clone turned up a few times. Its antigen is unknown. The germline V gene has CDR1 SGDLS and CDR2 YYNGEE. J gave up 9 bases and V 3 bases, and 13 bases lay outside the gene matches. CDR3 length: 15 residues. V is TRBV9 and J is TRBJ2-7; 9 bases are a match to TRBD1. The clonotype was recovered from a man younger than 35 in good health and CMV-seronegative. Sequenced sample: PBMCs. The CDR3 DNA reads TGTGCCAGCAGCGGGGAGGACAGGGGAGTCGTTGGGCAGTACTTC. Translation: CASSGEDRGVVGQYF.